Sequencing of this T cell receptor beta chain was carried out in a study of T-cell memory formation after mild COVID-19. Study information: Clustering of TCRs was largely donor specific. Points from the study as a whole: Clones that contracted from day 15 to 85 had balanced CD4/CD8; later expanders were CD4+ biased. The study detected some responding clones in pre-infection memory, suggesting cross-reactive memory joined.

This clonotype was recorded at least ten times. Its antigen is still unknown. Germline and junction disagree at one end, which may indicate a read error. TCRdb independently ran MiXCR on the 5' RACE reads; one entry per CDR3 protein. The table has over 500,000 distinct CDR3 sequences, 17% seen once. The CDR3 sequence is 15 residues long. From germline, CDR1 is SGHRS and CDR2 YFSETQ. The specimen was PBMCs or a T cell subset sorted from them (not recorded which). The chain employs TRBV5-1 and TRBJ2-2, with TRBD1 matching 9 bases. This TCR came from an adult woman who had mild COVID-19 (a few samples of this study predate the infection). Cell type and time point are not known. This CDR3 reads CASSWGQGNTGELFF. CDR3 bases: TGTGCCAGCAGCTGGGGACAGGGGAACACCGGGGAGCTGTTTTTT.